A selection of T cell receptor beta chains follows, all from one sample in a study of T cell responses to AZD1222 COVID-19 vaccine. TCRdb's copy holds only in-frame clones and misses some; the assay was immunoSEQ multiplex PCR. The sample lists around 140,000 clones, 85% to 95% seen once, with 5.4% in the top ten. The specimen was peripheral blood, collected on day 0 of AZD1222 vaccination. All receptors come from an adult in good health. Both conserved end residues are part of each CDR3.

V	J	CDR3
TRBV30	TRBJ2-4	CAWNPAARNIQYF
TRBV2	TRBJ1-1	CAVLGQRNTEAFF
TRBV7-8	TRBJ1-1	CASSPDRGRGEAFF
TRBV11-2	TRBJ1-3	CASSWGGNSGNTIYF
TRBV2	TRBJ1-2	CASRDGTGDSYTF
TRBV6-5	TRBJ1-2	CASRSSGQWGYGYTF
TRBV3-1/TRBV3-2	TRBJ1-5	CASSQGTYSNQPQHF
TRBV30	TRBJ1-5	CAWTPGQANQPQHF
TRBV27	TRBJ1-2	CASSPGAGGRGYTF
TRBV18	TRBJ2-1	CASSAEGVSEQFF